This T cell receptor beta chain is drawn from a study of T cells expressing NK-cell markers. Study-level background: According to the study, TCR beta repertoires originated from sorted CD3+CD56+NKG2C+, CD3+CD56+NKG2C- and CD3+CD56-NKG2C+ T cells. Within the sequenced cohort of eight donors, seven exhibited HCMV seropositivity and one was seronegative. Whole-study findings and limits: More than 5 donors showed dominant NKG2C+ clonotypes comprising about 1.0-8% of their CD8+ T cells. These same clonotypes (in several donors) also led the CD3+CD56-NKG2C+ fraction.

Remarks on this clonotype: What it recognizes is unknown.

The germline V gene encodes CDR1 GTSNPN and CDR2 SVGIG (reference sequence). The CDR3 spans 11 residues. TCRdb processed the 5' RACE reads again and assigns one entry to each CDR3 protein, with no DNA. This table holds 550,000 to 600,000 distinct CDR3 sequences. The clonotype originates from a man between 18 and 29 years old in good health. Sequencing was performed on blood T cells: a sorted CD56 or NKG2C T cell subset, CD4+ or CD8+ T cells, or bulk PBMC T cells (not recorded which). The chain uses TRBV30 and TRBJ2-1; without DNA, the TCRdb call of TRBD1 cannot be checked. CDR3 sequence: CAWKAGVEQFF. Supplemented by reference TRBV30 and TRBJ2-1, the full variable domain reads SQTIHQWPATLVQPVGSPLSLECTVEGTSNPNLYWYRQAAGRGLQLLFYSVGIGQISSEVPQNLSASRPQDRQFILSSKKLLLSDSGFYLCAWKAGVEQFFGPGTRLTVL.